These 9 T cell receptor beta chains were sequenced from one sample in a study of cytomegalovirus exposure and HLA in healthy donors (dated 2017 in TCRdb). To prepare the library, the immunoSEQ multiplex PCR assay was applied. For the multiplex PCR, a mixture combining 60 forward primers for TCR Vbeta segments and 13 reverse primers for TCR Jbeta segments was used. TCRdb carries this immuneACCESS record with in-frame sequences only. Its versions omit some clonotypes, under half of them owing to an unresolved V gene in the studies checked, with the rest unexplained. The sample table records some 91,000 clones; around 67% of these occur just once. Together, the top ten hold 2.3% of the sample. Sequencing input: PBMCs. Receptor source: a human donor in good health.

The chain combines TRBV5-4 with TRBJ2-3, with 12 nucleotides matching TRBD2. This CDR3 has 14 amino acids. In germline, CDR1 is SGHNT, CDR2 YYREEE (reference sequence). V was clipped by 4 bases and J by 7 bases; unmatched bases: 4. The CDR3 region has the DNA TGTGCCAGCAGCATCGGACTAGCGGGGAATACGCAGTATTTT. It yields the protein CASSIGLAGNTQYF. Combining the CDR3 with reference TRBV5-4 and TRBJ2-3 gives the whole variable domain ETGVTQSPTHLIKTRGQQVTLRCSSQSGHNTVSWYQQALGQGPQFIFQYYREEENGRGNFPPRFSGLQFPNYSSELNVNALELDDSALYLCASSIGLAGNTQYFGPGTRLTVL.

The CDR3 here is CASSIRGSNQPQHF. CDR3 bases: TGTGCCAGTAGTATCCGGGGGAGCAATCAGCCCCAGCATTTT. V is TRBV19 and J is TRBJ1-5; D is possibly TRBD1 (5 bases). Germline CDR1 LNHDA, CDR2 SQIVND (reference sequence). Trimming left V 3 bases short and J 1 base short, with 7 bases between. This CDR3 region has 14 residues.

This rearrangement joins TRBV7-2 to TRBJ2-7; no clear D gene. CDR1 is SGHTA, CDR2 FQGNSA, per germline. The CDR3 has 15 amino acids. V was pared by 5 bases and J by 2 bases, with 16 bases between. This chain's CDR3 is CASSPSTHRTYEQYF. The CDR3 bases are TGTGCCAGCAGCCCGAGCACCCACCGAACCTACGAGCAGTACTTC.

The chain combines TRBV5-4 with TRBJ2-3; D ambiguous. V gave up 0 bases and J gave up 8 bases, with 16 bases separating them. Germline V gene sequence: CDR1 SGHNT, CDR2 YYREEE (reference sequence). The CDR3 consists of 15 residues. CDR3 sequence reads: CASSLVSADSGTQYF. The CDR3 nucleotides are TGTGCCAGCAGCTTGGTTAGTGCGGATTCCGGTACGCAGTATTTT. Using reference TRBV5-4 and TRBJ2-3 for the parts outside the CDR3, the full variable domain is ETGVTQSPTHLIKTRGQQVTLRCSSQSGHNTVSWYQQALGQGPQFIFQYYREEENGRGNFPPRFSGLQFPNYSSELNVNALELDDSALYLCASSLVSADSGTQYFGPGTRLTVL.

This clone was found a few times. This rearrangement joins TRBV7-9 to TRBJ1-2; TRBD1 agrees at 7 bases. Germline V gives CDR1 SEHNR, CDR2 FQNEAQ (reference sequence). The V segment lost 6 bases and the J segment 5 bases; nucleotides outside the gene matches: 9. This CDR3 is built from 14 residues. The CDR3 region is CASRDRTGVYGYTF. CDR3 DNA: TGTGCCAGCAGGGATAGAACAGGGGTTTATGGCTACACCTTC. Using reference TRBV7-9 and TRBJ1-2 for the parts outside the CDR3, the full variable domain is DTGVSQNPRHKITKRGQNVTFRCDPISEHNRLYWYRQTLGQGPEFLTYFQNEAQLEKSRLLSDRFSAERPKGSFSTLEIQRTEQGDSAMYLCASRDRTGVYGYTFGSGTRLTVV.

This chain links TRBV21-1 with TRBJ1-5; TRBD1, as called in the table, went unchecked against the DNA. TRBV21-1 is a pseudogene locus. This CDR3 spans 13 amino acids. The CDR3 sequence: CASTTGGNQPQHF. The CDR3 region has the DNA TGTGCCAGCACTACAGGGGGCAATCAGCCCCAGCATTTT.

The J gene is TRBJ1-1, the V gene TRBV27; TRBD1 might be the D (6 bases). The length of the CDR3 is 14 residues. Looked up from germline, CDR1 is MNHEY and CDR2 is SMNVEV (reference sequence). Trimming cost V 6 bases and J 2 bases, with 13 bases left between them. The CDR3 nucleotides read TGTGCCAGCAGCCGGAACAGGGCTAACACTGAAGCTTTCTTT. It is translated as CASSRNRANTEAFF.

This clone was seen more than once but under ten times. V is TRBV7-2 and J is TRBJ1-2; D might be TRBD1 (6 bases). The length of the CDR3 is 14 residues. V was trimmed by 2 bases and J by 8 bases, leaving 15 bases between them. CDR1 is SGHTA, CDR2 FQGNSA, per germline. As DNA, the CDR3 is TGTGCCAGCAGCTTATCAAGGCAGGGGTCCGGCTACACCTTC. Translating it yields CASSLSRQGSGYTF.

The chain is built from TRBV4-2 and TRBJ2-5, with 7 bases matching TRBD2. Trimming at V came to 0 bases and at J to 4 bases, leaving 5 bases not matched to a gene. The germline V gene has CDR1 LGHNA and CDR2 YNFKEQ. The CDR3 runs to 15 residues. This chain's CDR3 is CASSQEGKRGETQYF. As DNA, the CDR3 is TGTGCCAGCAGCCAAGAGGGCAAGCGGGGAGAGACCCAGTACTTC.